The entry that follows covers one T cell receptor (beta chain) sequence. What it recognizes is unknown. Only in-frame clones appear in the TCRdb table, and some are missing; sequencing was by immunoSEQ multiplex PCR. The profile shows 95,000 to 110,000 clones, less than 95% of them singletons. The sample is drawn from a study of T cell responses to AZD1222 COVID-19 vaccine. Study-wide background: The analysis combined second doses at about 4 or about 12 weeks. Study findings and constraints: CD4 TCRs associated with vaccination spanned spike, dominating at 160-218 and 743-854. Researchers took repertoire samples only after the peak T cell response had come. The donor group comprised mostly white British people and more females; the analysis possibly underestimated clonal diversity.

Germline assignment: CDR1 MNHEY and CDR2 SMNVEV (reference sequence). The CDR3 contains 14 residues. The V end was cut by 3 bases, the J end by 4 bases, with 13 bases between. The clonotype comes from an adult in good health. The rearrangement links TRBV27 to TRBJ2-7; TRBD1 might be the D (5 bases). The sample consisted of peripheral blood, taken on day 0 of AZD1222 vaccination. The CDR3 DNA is TGTGCCAGCAGTTTGAAGCCCAGGGAATACGAGCAGTACTTC. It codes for CASSLKPREYEQYF.